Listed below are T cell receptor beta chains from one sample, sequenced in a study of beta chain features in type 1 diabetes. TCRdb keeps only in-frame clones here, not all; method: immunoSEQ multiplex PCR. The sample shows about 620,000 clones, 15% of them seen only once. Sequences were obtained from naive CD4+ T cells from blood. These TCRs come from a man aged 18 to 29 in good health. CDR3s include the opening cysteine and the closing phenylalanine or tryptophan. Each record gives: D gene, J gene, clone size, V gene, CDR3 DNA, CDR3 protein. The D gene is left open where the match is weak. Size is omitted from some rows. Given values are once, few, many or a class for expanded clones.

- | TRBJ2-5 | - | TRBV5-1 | TGCGCCAGCAGCTTGTACGGGAGTCAAGAGACCCAGTACTTC | CASSLYGSQETQYF
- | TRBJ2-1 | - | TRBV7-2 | TGTGCCAGCAGGAACAGGGATGGCAATGAGCAGTTCTTC | CASRNRDGNEQFF
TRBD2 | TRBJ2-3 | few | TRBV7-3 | TGTGCCAGCAGCCGAGGGAGACTAGCCAACACAGATACGCAGTATTTT | CASSRGRLANTDTQYF
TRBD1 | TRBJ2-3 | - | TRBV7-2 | TGTGCCAGCAGTAGCCAGTGGGGACAGGGGAGTACAGATACGCAGTATTTT | CASSSQWGQGSTDTQYF
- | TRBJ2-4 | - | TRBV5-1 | TGCGCCAGCAGCTTGACCGTTCCGGCCAAAAACATTCAGTACTTC | CASSLTVPAKNIQYF
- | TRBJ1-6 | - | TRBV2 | TGTGCCAGCAGTGGTTGGGACCTCTCCTATAATTCACCCCTCCACTTT | CASSGWDLSYNSPLHF
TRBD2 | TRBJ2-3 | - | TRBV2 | TGTGCCAGGCGTAGACTAGCCTCTAGCACAGATACGCAGTATTTT | CARRRLASSTDTQYF
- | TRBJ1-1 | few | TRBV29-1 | TGCAGCGCGCAGTTCCGGGGAAGGCAAGCTTTCTTT | CSAQFRGRQAFF
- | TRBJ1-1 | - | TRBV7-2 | TGTGCCAGCAGCTTAACGGTGCTTACGGCTTTCTTT | CASSLTVLTAFF
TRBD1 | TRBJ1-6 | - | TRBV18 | TGTGCCAGCTCACCGACACAGGGGAGCTCCTATAATTCACCCCTCCACTTT | CASSPTQGSSYNSPLHF
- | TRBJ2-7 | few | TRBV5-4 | TGTGCCAGCAGCTCGGACTCCTACTCCTACGAGCAGTACTTC | CASSSDSYSYEQYF
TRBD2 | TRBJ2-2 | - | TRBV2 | TGTGCCAGCGGACAGGGACTAGCGGGCACCGGGGAGCTGTTTTTT | CASGQGLAGTGELFF
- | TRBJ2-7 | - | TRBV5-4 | TGTGCCAGCAGCTTGTTCGTGGGCAGGGACGAGCAGTACTTC | CASSLFVGRDEQYF
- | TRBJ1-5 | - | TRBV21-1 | TGTGCCAGCAAAGAGGAGTCAGGGCGTCGGGGATTCGGTAAACAGCCCCAGCATTTT | CASKEESGRRGFGKQPQHF